The T cell receptor (beta chain) described here comes from a study of radiotherapy plus CTLA-4 blockade in lung cancer. As for the study in general: The study recorded objective responses in 15% to 20% of patients and disease control in roughly 34%.

This clone was detected only once. Its antigen remains unknown. Broader study findings: Among blood TCR repertoires after radiotherapy plus ipilimumab, tumor-derived clones expanded. Alongside interferon-beta, early blood T cell clone dynamics were reportedly the best predictor of response.

TCRdb's copy holds only in-frame clones and misses some; the assay was immunoSEQ multiplex PCR. Among around 110,000 clones listed, about 80% were seen once. The sample consisted of peripheral blood, taken from a patient treated with radiotherapy plus ipilimumab. The sequence was collected from a human donor with non-small cell lung cancer that progressed on radiotherapy plus ipilimumab. Some clones in this sample may be carry-over from other donors' samples.

DNA for the CDR3: TGTGCCAGCAGTGGCGTCGAGTCTAACTACGAGCAGTACTTC. Amino acid sequence: CASSGVESNYEQYF. The genes are TRBV6-6 and TRBJ2-7; unclear D gene. Trimming left V 5 bases short and J 3 bases short, with 14 bases between. This CDR3 comprises 14 residues. Germline loops: CDR1 MNHNY, CDR2 SVGAGI (reference sequence).